This T cell receptor (beta chain) was captured in a study of beta chain features in type 1 diabetes. This CDR3 region has 15 residues. Germline-derived CDR1 and CDR2 are SEHNR and FQNEAQ (reference sequence). V shed 5 bases, J shed 4 bases, and the junction held 6 bases outside the gene matches. There are a few counts of this clone. Isolated RNA was reverse transcribed in full, so expressed TCRB transcripts were sequenced. Regulatory, naive and central memory T cell samples averaged approximately 3.8 million reads. The table came from immunoSEQ multiplex PCR; TCRdb's copy has only in-frame clones and leaves some out. Of hundreds of thousands of clones in the sample, around 8% were seen once.

This chain uses TRBV7-9 with TRBJ2-5, with TRBD1 matching 11 bases. Input material: central memory CD4+ T cells from blood. The TCR was taken from a woman aged 18-29 years in good health. This CDR3 is CASSHGTGGIETQYF. In DNA form, the CDR3 reads TGTGCCAGCAGCCATGGGACAGGGGGGATAGAGACCCAGTACTTC.